The clone carrying this T cell receptor beta chain was found many times. Its target is not known. Molecular barcoded adaptors covering alpha/delta and beta/gamma chains were used on about 0.4 ug RNA. TCRdb used MiXCR to reprocess the reads, holding one entry per CDR3 protein. The data hold 100,000 to 150,000 distinct CDR3 sequences, with 13% observed a single time. This sample is part of a study of read filtering for tumor transcriptome and immune sequencing. About the research overall: The cohort had about 16 men and under 15 women aged about 45 to 80, mean roughly 66 years. Study conclusions and caveats: The sorted CD138-negative fraction was a mixed bone marrow immune population, not purified T cells.

V lost 6 bases, J lost 7 bases, and 12 bases stayed unmatched. This CDR3 region has 15 residues. Germline CDR1 is SGHTA and CDR2 is FQGNSA. The sample comprised a population of CD138-negative cells sorted from bone marrow. The sequence derives from a donor aged 40 or older with multiple myeloma. The V call is TRBV7-2, the J call TRBJ2-3; 8 bases fit TRBD2. CDR3 loop: CASRLATGGPHTQYF. As DNA, the CDR3 is TGTGCCAGCAGACTCGCGACGGGGGGGCCCCATACGCAGTATTTT.